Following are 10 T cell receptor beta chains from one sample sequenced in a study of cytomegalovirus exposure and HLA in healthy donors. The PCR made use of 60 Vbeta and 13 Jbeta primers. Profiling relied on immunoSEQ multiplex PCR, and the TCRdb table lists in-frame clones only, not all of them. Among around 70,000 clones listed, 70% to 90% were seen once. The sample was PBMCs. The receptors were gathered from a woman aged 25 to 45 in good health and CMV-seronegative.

The CDR3 spells CASSYSRGVGGNTIYF. CDR3 sequence (DNA): TGTGCCAGCAGTTACTCTAGGGGCGTAGGTGGAAACACCATATATTTT. This chain links TRBV6-6 with TRBJ1-3; D perhaps matches TRBD1 (5 bases). Trimming left V 0 bases short and J 3 bases short, with 12 bases between. The CDR3 sequence is 16 residues long. The V gene's germline CDR1 is MNHNY and CDR2 SVGAGI (reference sequence).

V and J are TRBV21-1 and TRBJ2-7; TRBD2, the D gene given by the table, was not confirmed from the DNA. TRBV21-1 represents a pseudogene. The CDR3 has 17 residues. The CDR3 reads CASSSTGTSGRAEEQYF. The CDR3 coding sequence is TGTGCCAGCAGCAGCACCGGGACTAGCGGGAGGGCCGAAGAGCAGTACTTC.

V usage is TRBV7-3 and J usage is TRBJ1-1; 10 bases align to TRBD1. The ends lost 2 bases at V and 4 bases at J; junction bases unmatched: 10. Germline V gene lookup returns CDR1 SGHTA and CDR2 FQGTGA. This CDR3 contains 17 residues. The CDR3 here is CASSLRPPRTGGTEAFF. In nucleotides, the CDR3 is TGTGCCAGCAGCTTACGTCCCCCAAGGACAGGGGGCACTGAAGCTTTCTTT.

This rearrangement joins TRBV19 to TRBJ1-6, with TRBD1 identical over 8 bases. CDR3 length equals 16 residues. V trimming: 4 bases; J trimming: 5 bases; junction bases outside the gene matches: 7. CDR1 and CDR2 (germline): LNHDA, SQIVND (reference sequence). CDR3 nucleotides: TGTGCCAGTAGTACTTATCCGGGACAGGATAATTCACCCCTCCACTTT. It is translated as CASSTYPGQDNSPLHF.

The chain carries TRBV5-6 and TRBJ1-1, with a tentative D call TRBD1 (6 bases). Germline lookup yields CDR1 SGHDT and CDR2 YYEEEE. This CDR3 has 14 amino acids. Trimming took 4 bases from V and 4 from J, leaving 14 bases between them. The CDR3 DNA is TGTGCCAGCAGCCTGGGGGGGCGCGGCACTGAAGCTTTCTTT. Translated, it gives CASSLGGRGTEAFF. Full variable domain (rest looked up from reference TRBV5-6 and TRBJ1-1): DAGVTQSPTHLIKTRGQQVTLRCSPKSGHDTVSWYQQALGQGPQFIFQYYEEEERQRGNFPDRFSGHQFPNYSSELNVNALLLGDSALYLCASSLGGRGTEAFFGQGTRLTVV.

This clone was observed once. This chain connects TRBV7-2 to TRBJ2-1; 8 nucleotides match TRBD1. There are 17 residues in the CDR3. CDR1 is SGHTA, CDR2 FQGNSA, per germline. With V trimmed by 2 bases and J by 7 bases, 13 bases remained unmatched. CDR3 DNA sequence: TGTGCCAGCAGCTTATCTCCCCACAGGGGGATGGGGAATGAGCAGTTCTTC. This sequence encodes CASSLSPHRGMGNEQFF.

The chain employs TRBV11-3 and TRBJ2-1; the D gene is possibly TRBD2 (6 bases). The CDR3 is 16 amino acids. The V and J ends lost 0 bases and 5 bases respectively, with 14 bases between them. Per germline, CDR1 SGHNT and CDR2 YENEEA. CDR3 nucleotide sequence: TGTGCCAGCAGCTTAGAGGCGCTCGGGAGTGACAATGAGCAGTTCTTC. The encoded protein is CASSLEALGSDNEQFF. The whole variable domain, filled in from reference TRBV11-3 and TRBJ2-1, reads EAGVVQSPRYKIIEKKQPVAFWCNPISGHNTLYWYLQNLGQGPELLIRYENEEAVDDSQLPKDRFSAERLKGVDSTLKIQPAELGDSAVYLCASSLEALGSDNEQFFGPGTRLTVL.

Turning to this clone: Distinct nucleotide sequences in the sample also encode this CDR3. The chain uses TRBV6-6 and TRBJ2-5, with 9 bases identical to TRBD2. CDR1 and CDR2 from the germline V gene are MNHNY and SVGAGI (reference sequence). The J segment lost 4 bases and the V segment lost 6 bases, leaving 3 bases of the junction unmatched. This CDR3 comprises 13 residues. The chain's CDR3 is CASRETSGETQYF. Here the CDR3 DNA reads TGTGCCAGCAGAGAGACTAGCGGAGAGACCCAGTACTTC.

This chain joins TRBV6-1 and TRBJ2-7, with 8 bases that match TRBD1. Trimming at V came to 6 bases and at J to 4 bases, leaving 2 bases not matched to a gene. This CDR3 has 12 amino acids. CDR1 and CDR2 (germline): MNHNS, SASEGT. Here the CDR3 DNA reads TGTGCCAGCAGGAACAGGGGGTACGAGCAGTACTTC. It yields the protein CASRNRGYEQYF.

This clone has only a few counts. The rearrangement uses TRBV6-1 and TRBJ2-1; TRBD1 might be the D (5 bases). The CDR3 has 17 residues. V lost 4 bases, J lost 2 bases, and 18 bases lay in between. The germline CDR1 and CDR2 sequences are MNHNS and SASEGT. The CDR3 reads CASSATPTGAPYNEQFF. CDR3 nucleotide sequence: TGTGCCAGCAGTGCGACACCCACAGGAGCTCCCTACAATGAGCAGTTCTTC.